What follows are 20 T cell receptor beta chains derived from one specimen sequenced in a study of T cell clonality in common variable immunodeficiency. Libraries were prepared by immunoSEQ multiplex PCR; TCRdb keeps only in-frame clonotypes and omits some of them. The sample was found to contain 60,000 to 75,000 clones, and every one recurs. Sample: peripheral blood mononuclear cells. These receptors all stem from a person aged 18 to 75 in good health.

This clone was recorded many times. The CDR3 here is CASSTGLAGNTYNEQFF. The covered CDR3 bases are TGCGCCAGCAGCACCGGACTAGCGGGAAACACCTACAATGAG. The V call is TRBV5-1, the J call TRBJ2-1; 12 bases align to TRBD2. The read ends 3 residues early relative to the CDR3; the germline J gene fills the gap. The germline CDR1 and CDR2 sequences are SGHRS and YFSETQ. Trimming at V came to 4 bases and at J to 2 bases, leaving 7 bases not matched to a gene. The CDR3 covers 17 residues.

This clone was counted many times. The CDR3 extends 3 residues past the end of the read, so its final part is completed from the germline J gene. This rearrangement joins TRBV28 to TRBJ2-7; D unresolved. The germline V and J ends were trimmed by 5 bases and 6 bases, with 17 bases remaining between them. The CDR3 contains 14 residues. Germline CDR1 is MDHEN and CDR2 is SYDVKM. CDR3 amino acids: CASSITQFSPEQYF. The sequenced CDR3 bases are TGTGCCAGCAGTATAACCCAGTTCTCTCCCGAG.

This clone was observed at least ten times. The read finishes 3 residues shy of the CDR3 end, and the germline J gene is used to complete it. The V and J genes are TRBV30 and TRBJ2-7; no definite D call. CDR3 length: 14 residues. CDR1 and CDR2 (germline): GTSNPN, SVGIG (reference sequence). The ends were cut back, 4 bases at V and 6 bases at J, with 19 bases in the middle. CDR3: CAWNLGPLGAEQYF. CDR3 bases read: TGTGCCTGGAACCTTGGGCCCCTCGGAGCCGAG. Filled out from reference TRBV30 and TRBJ2-7, the complete variable domain reads SQTIHQWPATLVQPVGSPLSLECTVEGTSNPNLYWYRQAAGRGLQLLFYSVGIGQISSEVPQNLSASRPQDRQFILSSKKLLLSDSGFYLCAWNLGPLGAEQYFGPGTRLTVT.

This clone was observed at least ten times. The sequence runs out 3 residues before the end of the CDR3; the remainder is reconstructed from the germline J gene. The chain couples TRBV19 to TRBJ2-7, with TRBD1 identical over 7 bases. V was clipped by 9 bases and J by 3 bases; unmatched bases: 11. Germline V gene data show CDR1 as LNHDA and CDR2 as SQIVND (reference sequence). The length of the CDR3 is 14 residues. The CDR3: CASKSTGDHYEQYF. The CDR3 bases that were read are TGTGCCAGCAAGTCCACAGGGGATCACTACGAG.

This clone appeared many times. The read ends 3 residues shy of where the CDR3 ends; the end is completed using the germline J gene. The chain recombines TRBV18 with TRBJ2-3; D is undetermined. Germline V gene sequence: CDR1 KGHSH, CDR2 LQKENI. The V and J ends lost 3 bases and 1 base respectively, with 11 bases between them. This CDR3 comprises 15 residues. CDR3 sequence reads: CASSPRSRGTDTQYF. Incomplete CDR3 DNA: TGTGCCAGCTCACCCCGGTCTCGCGGCACAGATACG. The full variable domain, with the rest looked up from reference TRBV18 and TRBJ2-3, is NAGVMQNPRHLVRRRGQEARLRCSPMKGHSHVYWYRQLPEEGLKFMVYLQKENIIDESGMPKERFSAEFPKEGPSILRIQQVVRGDSAAYFCASSPRSRGTDTQYFGPGTRLTVL.

Many counts were recorded for this clone. Coverage ceases 3 residues before the CDR3 finishes, and the germline J gene fills in the end. The rearrangement joins TRBV4-1 to TRBJ2-5, with 8 positions matching TRBD1. This CDR3 has 13 amino acids. V shed 3 bases, J shed 5 bases, and the junction held 2 bases outside the gene matches. Germline V gene data show CDR1 as MGHRA and CDR2 as YSYEKL. The CDR3 DNA, read in part, is TGCGCCAGCAGCCAGGGACAGGTGGAGACC. Translation gives CASSQGQVET. The full-length CDR3 reads as CASSQGQVETQYF.

This clone occurred many times. The DNA ends 3 residues before the CDR3 does, and the rest of the CDR3 is filled in from the germline J gene. V is TRBV20-1 and J is TRBJ2-1; 12 nucleotides match TRBD2. The CDR3 totals 14 residues. The J segment lost 5 bases and the V segment lost 4 bases, leaving 3 bases of the junction unmatched. Germline CDR1 reads DFQATT; CDR2 reads SNEGSKA (reference sequence). This CDR3 is CSAKTSGSHNEQFF. The CDR3 DNA, read in part, is TGCAGTGCTAAGACTAGCGGGAGCCACAATGAG.

At least ten counts were recorded for this clone. The read terminates 3 residues before the CDR3 end, so the remaining end is supplied by the germline J gene. The chain has TRBV5-5 and TRBJ2-2, with D perhaps matching TRBD2 (6 bases). Looked up from germline, CDR1 is SGHKS and CDR2 is YYEKEE (reference sequence). The CDR3 is 15 residues long. The V end was cut by 3 bases, the J end by 3 bases, with 12 bases between. The sequenced CDR3 bases are TGTGCCAGCAGCTGGACCGGGACTTACACCGGGGAG. Its protein is CASSWTGTYTGE. The full CDR3 sequence reads CASSWTGTYTGELFF.

This clone has a count of ten or more. Read coverage stops 3 residues before the CDR3 terminus; the germline J gene supplies the remainder. The chain uses TRBV11-2 and TRBJ2-7; no clear D gene. V was shortened by 6 bases and J by 3 bases, with 12 bases between the two germline ends. This CDR3 comprises 13 residues. Germline V gene lookup returns CDR1 SGHAT and CDR2 FQNNGV. CDR3 DNA, as far as it was read: TGTGCCAGCAGGCATAACTACTACTACGAG. It is translated as CASRHNYYYE. From start to end, the CDR3 is CASRHNYYYEQYF.

This clone was detected ten times or more. The CDR3 goes on 3 residues after the read ends, and that part is filled in from the germline J gene. This chain connects TRBV7-3 to TRBJ2-2; D is perhaps TRBD2 (5 bases). This CDR3 spans 14 amino acids. Germline V gene data show CDR1 as SGHTA and CDR2 as FQGTGA. Trimming left V 2 bases short and J 6 bases short, with 10 bases between. The covered CDR3 bases are TGTGCCAGCAGCTTATACCGGGGTTCCGGGGAG. It encodes CASSLYRGSGE. In full, the CDR3 is CASSLYRGSGELFF.

This clone has a count of ten or more. The read gets to within 3 residues of the CDR3 end, and the germline J gene fills in the rest. The chain couples TRBV30 to TRBJ2-6; TRBD2 is a possible D gene (5 bases). This CDR3 has 14 amino acids. V lost 3 bases and J lost 0, with 6 bases in between. Germline CDR1 reads GTSNPN; CDR2 reads SVGIG (reference sequence). Incomplete CDR3 DNA: TGTGCCTGGAGGAGGGTCTCTGGGGCCAACGTC. Protein: CAWRRVSGANV. The full CDR3 reads CAWRRVSGANVLTF.

This clone was seen ten or more times. The CDR3 end falls 3 residues outside the read, so it is completed with the germline J gene. The chain links TRBV20-1 to TRBJ1-1; tentatively, D is TRBD1 (6 bases). V was cut by 6 bases and J by 6 bases, with 11 bases left in between. CDR3 length: 11 amino acids. Germline V CDR1 and CDR2: DFQATT, SNEGSKA (reference sequence). The CDR3 reads CSAYREAEAFF. The DNA read from the CDR3 is TGCAGTGCCTACAGGGAGGCTGAA.

This clone has a count of ten or more. From the germline J gene comes the end of the CDR3, since the read stops 3 residues before it. The chain carries TRBV5-6 and TRBJ2-7; TRBD1 is a possible D gene (6 bases). The CDR3 has 14 residues. Looked up from germline, CDR1 is SGHDT and CDR2 is YYEEEE. Trimming removed 5 bases at V and 5 bases at J, with 17 bases between. The CDR3: CASSRTSNRDEQYF. The sequenced CDR3 bases are TGTGCCAGCAGTCGGACCTCAAACAGGGACGAG.

This clone was seen at least ten times. The read halts 3 residues ahead of the CDR3 end, with the missing end drawn from the germline J gene. This rearrangement joins TRBV11-2 to TRBJ2-2, with 9 bases matching TRBD2. Trimming at V came to 5 bases and at J to 8 bases, leaving 6 bases not matched to a gene. The CDR3 has 14 amino acids. Germline V gives CDR1 SGHAT, CDR2 FQNNGV. The CDR3 bases that were read are TGTGCCAGCAGCGGGCCGGGACTAGCAGGGGAG. Amino acids: CASSGPGLAGE. From start to end, the CDR3 is CASSGPGLAGELFF.

This clone was seen repeatedly, ten times or more. The read comes to an end 3 residues before the CDR3 does, leaving the germline J gene to fill in the end. The rearrangement uses TRBV6-2 or TRBV6-3 and TRBJ2-6; TRBD2 agrees at 12 bases. This CDR3 has 17 amino acids. Trimming took 6 bases from V and 4 from J; bases not matched to a gene: 7. Germline CDR1 reads MNHEY; CDR2 reads SVGEGT. CDR3 DNA (partial): TGTGCCAGCAGCCTTCCTAGCGGGAGGGGGGGGGCCAACGTC. Protein: CASSLPSGRGGANV. The full CDR3 reads CASSLPSGRGGANVLTF.

This clone was found many times. The read ends 3 residues early relative to the CDR3; the germline J gene fills the gap. The chain couples TRBV12-3 or TRBV12-4 to TRBJ1-5, with 9 nucleotides matching TRBD1. The CDR3 runs to 16 residues. With V trimmed by 3 bases and J by 1 base, 4 bases remained unmatched. The CDR3 sequence: CASSFPGTGSNQPQHF. The part of the CDR3 DNA that was read is TGTGCCAGCAGTTTCCCGGGGACAGGGAGCAATCAGCCC.

The sample holds many counts of this clone. The CDR3 end is not reached by the read, which stops 3 residues before it; the germline J gene fills it in. The chain has TRBV9 and TRBJ1-3; D unresolved. The CDR3 is made up of 15 amino acids. V was cut by 0 bases and J by 0 bases, with 7 bases left in between. CDR1 is SGDLS, CDR2 YYNGEE, per germline. CDR3 sequence reads: CASSVDLSSGNTIYF. Partial CDR3 DNA: TGTGCCAGCAGCGTAGACCTATCCTCTGGAAACACC.

The sample holds many counts of this clone. The read ends 3 residues shy of where the CDR3 ends; the end is completed using the germline J gene. V usage is TRBV5-1 and J usage is TRBJ1-2; weak D call: TRBD1 (5 bases). The CDR3 is 12 amino acids. The ends were cut back, 4 bases at V and 5 bases at J, with 9 bases in the middle. Germline CDR1 and CDR2: SGHRS and YFSETQ. CDR3 bases read: TGCGCCAGCAGCCCAGGGACTTATGGC. It is translated as CASSPGTYG. The CDR3, in full, reads CASSPGTYGYTF.

At least ten counts were recorded for this clone. From the germline J gene comes the end of the CDR3, since the read stops 3 residues before it. The chain combines TRBV20-1 with TRBJ2-1, with TRBD1 as a possible D gene (5 bases). Germline V CDR1 and CDR2: DFQATT, SNEGSKA (reference sequence). V lost 6 bases, J lost 5 bases, and 20 bases lay in between. The CDR3 is 15 amino acids. The DNA read from the CDR3 is TGCAGTGCCCTTGATTTGCTGGGGCGAAACAATGAG. It is translated as CSALDLLGRNNE. The entire CDR3 protein is CSALDLLGRNNEQFF.

This clone was detected ten times or more. From the germline J gene comes the end of the CDR3, since the read stops 3 residues before it. The gene calls are TRBV12-3 or TRBV12-4 and TRBJ2-1; 11 bases agree with TRBD2. V dropped 7 bases and J dropped 4; count of bases not matched to a gene: 6. This CDR3 is built from 15 residues. Incomplete CDR3 DNA: TGTGCCAGCACCCGGACTAGCGGGTCATACAATGAG. The encoded protein is CASTRTSGSYNE. The full CDR3 sequence reads CASTRTSGSYNEQFF.